This note documents a single T cell receptor (beta chain) sequence. No base quality values were provided; no much bigger clone lies one nucleotide off. Reading the label with the study, this specimen's treatment or condition is: live attenuated yellow fever vaccine strain. PBMCs were isolated from peripheral blood using a standard Ficoll-Paque protocol. With anti-CD3 and anti-CD8 staining plus a dextramer loaded with the yellow fever NS4B epitope peptide, the researchers sorted epitope-specific CD8 T cells. TriZol was used to extract RNA from bulk PBMCs, CD4 and CD8 fractions, and dextramer-positive and dextramer-negative fractions. TCR cDNA was synthesized by 5'RACE template switching, which introduced a universal primer site and unique molecular identifiers. Priming of cDNA synthesis was performed from both the TCR alpha and TCR beta constant segments. Libraries were amplified in two PCR steps, with sample barcodes and sequencing adapters added in the second step. Sequencing of the libraries was done on either Illumina HiSeq 2500 (2x100 bp) or NovaSeq (2x150 bp). In the source study's methods: Reads were demultiplexed and collapsed into UMI consensus sequences with MIGEC, and V(D)J alignment was performed with MiXCR. Vaccine-responding clonotypes were identified with edgeR using replicate PBMC samples, with FDR below 0.01 and a log2 fold change above 5 up to day 15 being required. CD4 or CD8 identity was assigned to each bulk clonotype according to whether the clonotype was present at higher abundance in the sequenced CD4 repertoire or the sequenced CD8 repertoire. Clonotypes enriched at least 10-fold in dextramer-positive versus dextramer-negative fractions were classed as NS4B-specific, and CD4-biased clonotypes were left out. Through fastp at Q25 and MiXCR, TCRdb rebuilt clones from the public reads, retaining in-frame beta chains. A single entry per CDR3 protein holds the most common genes and DNA from its merged rows. TCRdb, rather than the study authors, made the V and J calls. This sample is represented by tens of thousands of distinct CDR3 sequences; 10% to 15% of them were singletons. The ten largest account for just under 25% of the sample.

The sample comes from a study of T cells after yellow fever vaccination (dated by TCRdb to about 2019). At the level of the whole study: The SMART-Seq v4 Ultra Low Input RNA kit was used to prepare libraries from fractions with low cell numbers. To track T-cell clones before and after primary and booster YFV17D yellow fever vaccination, bulk TCR alpha and beta repertoires were sequenced longitudinally. Two healthy male donors made up the cohort, one aged 18 to 29 years and the other aged 30 to 40 years. Blood was collected at multiple timepoints before and after primary and secondary immunization, and bulk PBMC replicates and cell subsets were isolated.

The investigation overall reported the following: Because only two donors were included in the study, the extent to which the findings can be generalized is limited. Computational filtering was needed because FACS-sorted repertoires could contain abundant contaminating clonotypes from the bulk population. Compared with the primary T-cell response, the secondary T-cell response was faster but weaker, reaching its peak on day 5 rather than on day 15. After the booster, most clones that had expanded after primary vaccination were detected again (approximately 96% of CD4 and around nine tenths of CD8), suggesting broad maintenance of memory. A small fraction of clonotypes showed up in both the CD4 and CD8 compartments, probably as a result of convergent recombination.

Sample: CD8+ T cells not binding an NS4B(214-222) dextramer, sorted from PBMCs, taken about 21 days after the first yellow fever vaccination. The cell subset or site label, as the study defines it: NS4B epitope dextramer-negative CD8 T cells. The TCR sequence derives from a man in his late teens or twenties who received the YFV17D yellow fever vaccine.

The DNA reads TGCAGTGCTAGTCCAGGGACTAGACCCCACGAGCAGTACGTC. Its translation reads: CSASPGTRPHEQYV. The chain couples TRBV20-1 to TRBJ2-7, with 8 bases matching TRBD2. From the cysteine up to the valine, the CDR3 has a length of 14 residues. This entry keeps only the CDR3 DNA: 42 bases, framed from base 1. V loses 3 bases at its end and J loses 5 bases; junction bases beyond the gene matches: 9. CDR1 DFQATT and CDR2 SNEGSKA were looked up in the germline V gene (reference sequence).